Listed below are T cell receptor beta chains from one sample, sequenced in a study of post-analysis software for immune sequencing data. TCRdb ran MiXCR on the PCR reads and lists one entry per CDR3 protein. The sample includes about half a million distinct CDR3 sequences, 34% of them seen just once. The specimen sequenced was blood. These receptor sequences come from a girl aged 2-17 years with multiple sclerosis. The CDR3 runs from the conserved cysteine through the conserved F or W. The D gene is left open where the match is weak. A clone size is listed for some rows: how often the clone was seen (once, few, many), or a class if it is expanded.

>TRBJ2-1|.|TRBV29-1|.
CSVERDFREQFF
TGCAGCGTTGAACGGGACTTTCGGGAGCAGTTCTTC
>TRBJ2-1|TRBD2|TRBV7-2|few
CAKGALAGSYNEQFF
TGTGCCAAGGGGGCACTAGCGGGGAGCTACAATGAGCAGTTCTTC
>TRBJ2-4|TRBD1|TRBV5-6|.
CASSLETGGNIQYF
TGTGCCAGCAGCTTGGAGACAGGGGGAAACATTCAGTACTTC
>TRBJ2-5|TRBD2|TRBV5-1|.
CASRTGTSEETQYF
TGCGCCAGCAGAACCGGGACTAGCGAAGAGACCCAGTACTTC
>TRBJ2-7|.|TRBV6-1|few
CASSVGPGYPDYEQYF
TGTGCCAGCAGTGTTGGGCCAGGGTACCCCGACTACGAGCAGTACTTC
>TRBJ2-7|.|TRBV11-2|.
CASSSLRVWEQYF
TGTGCCAGCAGCTCGCTCAGGGTTTGGGAGCAGTACTTC
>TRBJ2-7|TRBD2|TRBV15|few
CATSRESGGEYEQYF
TGTGCCACCAGCAGAGAAAGCGGGGGGGAATACGAGCAGTACTTC
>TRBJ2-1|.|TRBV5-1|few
CASSYAGGEHNEQFF
TGCGCCAGCAGCTATGCAGGGGGGGAACACAATGAGCAGTTCTTC
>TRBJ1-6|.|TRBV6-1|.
CASTLTLGGWESPLHF
TGTGCCAGCACCCTAACCCTCGGGGGATGGGAGTCACCCCTCCACTTT
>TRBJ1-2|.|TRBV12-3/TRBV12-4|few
CASSFYRVGGYTF
TGTGCCAGCAGTTTCTACAGGGTGGGTGGCTACACCTTC
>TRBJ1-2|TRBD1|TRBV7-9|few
CASSLTTGGYGYTF
TGTGCCAGCAGCCTTACCACAGGGGGCTATGGCTACACCTTC
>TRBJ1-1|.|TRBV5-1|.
CASSEIHGAEAFF
TGCGCCAGCAGCGAAATCCACGGCGCTGAAGCTTTCTTT
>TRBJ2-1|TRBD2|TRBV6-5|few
CASRRGGRNEQFF
TGTGCCAGCAGGCGGGGGGGCCGAAATGAGCAGTTCTTC
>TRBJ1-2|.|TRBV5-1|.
CASAQRTDANYGYTF
TGCGCCAGCGCCCAACGGACAGACGCTAACTATGGCTACACCTTC
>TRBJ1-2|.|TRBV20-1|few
CSARDTRVGYTF
TGCAGTGCTAGAGATACCAGGGTTGGCTACACCTTC
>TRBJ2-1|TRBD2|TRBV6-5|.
CANSKSGGSYNEQFF
TGTGCCAACAGTAAAAGCGGGGGATCCTACAATGAGCAGTTCTTC
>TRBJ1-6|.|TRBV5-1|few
CASSLGVGNNSPLHF
TGCGCCAGCAGCTTAGGGGTTGGAAATAATTCACCCCTCCACTTT
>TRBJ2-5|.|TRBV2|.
CASSNHGREETQYF
TGTGCCAGCAGTAATCATGGCAGGGAAGAGACCCAGTACTTC
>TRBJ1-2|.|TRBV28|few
CASNDGNYGYTF
TGTGCCAGCAATGACGGTAACTATGGCTACACCTTC
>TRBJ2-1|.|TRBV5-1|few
CASSLGEINEQFF
TGCGCCAGCAGCTTGGGCGAGATCAATGAGCAGTTCTTC
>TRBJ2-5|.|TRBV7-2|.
CASSLQAGAGGTQYF
TGTGCCAGCAGCCTACAGGCGGGGGCCGGGGGGACCCAGTACTTC
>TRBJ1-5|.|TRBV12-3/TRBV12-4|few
CASSSRGGARNQPQHF
TGTGCCAGCAGCTCCCGGGGGGGCGCTCGTAATCAGCCCCAGCATTTT
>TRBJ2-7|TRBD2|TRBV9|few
CASSVSPGGFRDEQYF
TGTGCCAGCAGCGTTTCTCCGGGGGGGTTTAGAGACGAGCAGTACTTC
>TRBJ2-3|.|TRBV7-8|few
CASSTSDTTDTQYF
TGTGCCAGCAGCACCTCGGACACCACAGATACGCAGTATTTT
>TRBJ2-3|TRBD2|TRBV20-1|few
CSARIAGAGDTQYF
TGCAGTGCTCGTATAGCGGGGGCTGGAGATACGCAGTATTTT
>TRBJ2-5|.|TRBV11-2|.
CASSLDLRGAGETQYF
TGTGCCAGCAGCTTAGATCTTCGGGGGGCAGGGGAGACCCAGTACTTC
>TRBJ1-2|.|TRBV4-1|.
CASSQGAEMRTYGYTF
TGCGCCAGCAGCCAAGGGGCAGAAATGAGGACCTATGGCTACACCTTC
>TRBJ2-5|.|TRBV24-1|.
CATSDPTTGLQETQYF
TGTGCCACCAGTGACCCGACAACAGGGCTCCAAGAGACCCAGTACTTC
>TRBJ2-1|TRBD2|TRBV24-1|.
CATSQRRTSGDEQFF
TGTGCCACCAGTCAGAGAAGGACTAGCGGAGATGAGCAGTTCTTC
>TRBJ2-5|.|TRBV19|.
CASSIIVSQYGLETQYF
TGTGCCAGTAGTATAATAGTCTCACAGTATGGTTTGGAGACCCAGTACTTC
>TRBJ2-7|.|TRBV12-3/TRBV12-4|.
CASSLGDVGPYEQYF
TGTGCCAGCAGTTTAGGGGACGTGGGGCCCTACGAGCAGTACTTC
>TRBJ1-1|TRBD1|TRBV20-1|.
CSANYRGDTEAFF
TGCAGTGCTAATTACAGGGGGGACACTGAAGCTTTCTTT
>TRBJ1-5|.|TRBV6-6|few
CASSSGLNQPQHF
TGTGCCAGCAGTTCGGGCCTAAACCAGCCCCAGCATTTT
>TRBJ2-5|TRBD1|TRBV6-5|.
CATYLTGPGTQYF
TGTGCCACTTATTTGACAGGGCCTGGGACCCAGTACTTC
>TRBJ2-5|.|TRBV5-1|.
CASTGSGAQETQYF
TGCGCCAGTACCGGCTCAGGGGCCCAAGAGACCCAGTACTTC
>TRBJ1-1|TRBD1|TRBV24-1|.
CATSDTGGTEAFF
TGTGCCACCAGTGATACAGGGGGCACTGAAGCTTTCTTT
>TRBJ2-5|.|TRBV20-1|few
CSARQGSETQYF
TGCAGTGCTAGGCAGGGCTCAGAGACCCAGTACTTC
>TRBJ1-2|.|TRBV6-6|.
CASSELRGLYGYTF
TGTGCCAGCAGCGAACTCAGGGGACTCTATGGCTACACCTTC
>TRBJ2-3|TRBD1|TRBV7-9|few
CASSFDRAGTDTQYF
TGTGCCAGCAGTTTTGACAGGGCTGGGACAGATACGCAGTATTTT
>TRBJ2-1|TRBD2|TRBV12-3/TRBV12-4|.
CASSSQAGGPGNEQFF
TGTGCCAGCAGCTCCCAAGCGGGGGGGCCGGGGAATGAGCAGTTCTTC
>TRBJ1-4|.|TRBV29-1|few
CSVDGGNEKLFF
TGCAGCGTTGATGGAGGGAATGAAAAACTGTTTTTT
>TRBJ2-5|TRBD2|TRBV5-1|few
CASSFTSGQETQYF
TGCGCCAGCAGCTTCACTAGCGGACAAGAGACCCAGTACTTC
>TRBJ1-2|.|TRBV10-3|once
CAISEQFGQTCYGYTF
TGTGCCATCAGTGAGCAGTTTGGACAGACATGCTATGGCTACACCTTC
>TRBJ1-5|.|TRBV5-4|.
CASSVGGSSQNQPQHF
TGTGCCAGCAGCGTAGGAGGCTCATCGCAAAATCAGCCCCAGCATTTT
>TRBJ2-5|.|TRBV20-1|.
CSARDHEAAQETQYF
TGCAGTGCTAGAGATCATGAAGCGGCTCAAGAGACCCAGTACTTC
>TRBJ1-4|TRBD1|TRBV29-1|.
CSVGAGGSTNEKLFF
TGCAGCGTTGGCGCAGGGGGATCAACTAATGAAAAACTGTTTTTT
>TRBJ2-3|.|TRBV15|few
CATSRDSATDTQYF
TGTGCCACCAGCAGAGATTCCGCCACAGATACGCAGTATTTT
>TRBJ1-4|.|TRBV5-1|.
CASSPGTEARLFF
TGCGCCAGCAGCCCCGGAACAGAGGCTCGACTGTTTTTT
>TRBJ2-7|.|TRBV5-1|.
CASSTSGQFEPYEQYF
TGCGCCAGCAGCACATCAGGACAGTTTGAACCCTACGAGCAGTACTTC